One sample yielded the 15 T cell receptor beta chains listed below, sequenced in a study of shared clonotypes between healthy human individuals. This table comes from immunoSEQ multiplex PCR, and its TCRdb copy is limited to in-frame clones, with some not included. This sample has over a million clones, with 98% found just once. Sequencing used naive CD4+ T cells sorted from blood. Described subset: CD45RA+ positively selected. Every receptor here comes from a young man in good health.

The rearrangement joins TRBV5-1 to TRBJ1-1; D uncertain. CDR3 length equals 14 residues. Germline V CDR1 and CDR2: SGHRS, YFSETQ. Trimming stripped 5 bases from V and 3 bases from J, with 14 bases between. CDR3 in amino acids: CASRLQEGYTEAFF. As DNA, the CDR3 is TGCGCCAGCAGACTTCAGGAGGGTTACACTGAAGCTTTCTTT.

The chain combines TRBV28 with TRBJ1-1; D ambiguous. Germline assignment: CDR1 MDHEN and CDR2 SYDVKM. This CDR3 is built from 10 residues. V was clipped by 6 bases and J by 9 bases, with 8 bases between them. CDR3 protein: CASRSTQAFF. CDR3 nucleotides: TGTGCCAGCAGATCGACCCAAGCTTTCTTT. Filled out from reference TRBV28 and TRBJ1-1, the complete variable domain reads DVKVTQSSRYLVKRTGEKVFLECVQDMDHENMFWYRQDPGLGLRLIYFSYDVKMKEKGDIPEGYSVSREKKERFSLILESASTNQTSMYLCASRSTQAFFGQGTRLTVV.

The J gene is TRBJ2-1, the V gene TRBV5-1; tentatively, D is TRBD2 (6 bases). This CDR3 is 13 amino acids long. Germline values: CDR1 SGHRS, CDR2 YFSETQ. V was shortened by 5 bases and J by 7 bases, with 13 bases between the two germline ends. CDR3 residues: CASRRGRANEQFF. Written as DNA, the CDR3 is TGCGCCAGCAGGCGGGGCAGGGCGAATGAGCAGTTCTTC.

The chain employs TRBV11-3 and TRBJ1-1; maybe TRBD1 (6 bases). The germline CDR1 and CDR2 sequences are SGHNT and YENEEA. Deletions cut 5 bases from V and 1 base from J, with 17 bases between. The length of the CDR3 is 16 residues. The CDR3 DNA reads TGTGCCAGCAGCCCCGGGACATGGGAAAAGAACACTGAAGCTTTCTTT. Its protein product is CASSPGTWEKNTEAFF.

V and J are TRBV27 and TRBJ1-1; 8 nucleotides agree with TRBD1. Per the germline V gene, CDR1 is MNHEY and CDR2 is SMNVEV (reference sequence). V gave up 3 bases and J gave up 3 bases; unmatched junction bases: 9. The CDR3 contains 16 residues. The CDR3 sequence is CASSLDRVNGYTEAFF. CDR3 in DNA: TGTGCCAGCAGTTTGGACAGGGTTAATGGGTACACTGAAGCTTTCTTT.

J is TRBJ2-1 and V is TRBV6-5; either TRBD1 or TRBD2 may supply D (6 bases each). Per the germline V gene, CDR1 is MNHEY and CDR2 is SVGAGI. Between the trimmed V and J ends, which lost 8 bases and 0 bases, there was a span of 14 bases. CDR3 length: 15 amino acids. The CDR3 sequence is CASQSGASSYNEQFF. The CDR3 DNA sequence: TGTGCCAGCCAATCGGGGGCTAGCTCCTACAATGAGCAGTTCTTC.

About this clone: Other DNA sequences from this sample encode an identical CDR3 as well. The J gene is TRBJ1-1, the V gene TRBV5-6; D is uncertain. The germline V gene encodes CDR1 SGHDT and CDR2 YYEEEE. V lost 1 base and J lost 0, with 4 bases in between. CDR3 length equals 13 residues. Here the CDR3 DNA reads TGTGCCAGCAGCTTGTACATGAACACTGAAGCTTTCTTT. This sequence encodes CASSLYMNTEAFF.

V is TRBV7-9 and J is TRBJ2-7, with D perhaps TRBD1 (5 bases). CDR1 and CDR2 (germline): SEHNR, FQNEAQ (reference sequence). V lost 3 bases, J lost 6 bases, and 18 bases lay in between. This CDR3 has 15 amino acids. CDR3 region: CASSFQLQGLGEQYF. As DNA, the CDR3 is TGTGCCAGCAGCTTCCAGCTCCAGGGATTGGGCGAGCAGTACTTC.

The chain carries TRBV2 and TRBJ2-7; tentatively, D is TRBD2 (6 bases). V was clipped by 4 bases and J by 1 base, with 17 bases between them. The CDR3 is 16 residues long. CDR1 and CDR2 (germline): SNHLY, FYNNEI. CDR3 nucleotides: TGTGCCAGCAGTGGGGGACTGGGAGGTTTATCCTACGAGCAGTACTTC. It specifies CASSGGLGGLSYEQYF. Looking up the rest from reference TRBV2 and TRBJ2-7 gives the full variable domain: EPEVTQTPSHQVTQMGQEVILRCVPISNHLYFYWYRQILGQKVEFLVSFYNNEISEKSEIFDDQFSVERPDGSNFTLKIRSTKLEDSAMYFCASSGGLGGLSYEQYFGPGTRLTVT.

This chain connects TRBV5-4 to TRBJ2-1, with 11 bases fitting TRBD2. Trimming removed 2 bases from V and 4 bases from J; junction bases left unmatched: 5. This CDR3 spans 16 amino acids. Germline lookup yields CDR1 SGHNT and CDR2 YYREEE (reference sequence). CDR3 amino acids: CASSLAGLADYNEQFF. For the CDR3, the DNA is TGTGCCAGCAGCTTAGCGGGACTAGCGGATTACAATGAGCAGTTCTTC.

In this sample, this clone turned up once. The chain carries TRBV19 and TRBJ2-7, with a possible D match to TRBD1 (6 bases). The V gene lost 6 bases and the J gene lost 3 bases, with 21 bases spanning the gap. This CDR3 is 16 amino acids long. The germline V gene has CDR1 LNHDA and CDR2 SQIVND (reference sequence). In DNA form, the CDR3 reads TGTGCCAGTAGCACGCATGACAGGTCGTTCTACTACGAGCAGTACTTC. Translation gives CASSTHDRSFYYEQYF.

Details on this clone: The identical CDR3 is also encoded by other nucleotide sequences in the sample. In DNA, the CDR3 is TGTGCCAGCAGCTCCCCGGGCTACGAGCAGTACTTC. Protein product: CASSSPGYEQYF. This chain connects TRBV5-4 to TRBJ2-7; no definite D call. Germline V gives CDR1 SGHNT, CDR2 YYREEE (reference sequence). Trimming shortened V by 3 bases and J by 3 bases, and 7 bases separated the two germline ends. The CDR3 covers 12 residues.

The genes are TRBV19 and TRBJ2-1; D unresolved. CDR3 size: 12 residues. The germline gives CDR1 LNHDA, CDR2 SQIVND (reference sequence). The V end was cut by 7 bases, the J end by 12 bases, with 16 bases between. CDR3 sequence (DNA): TGTGCCAGTACCGCGTTGGGTGGCAGGCAGTTCTTC. It specifies CASTALGGRQFF.

V and J are TRBV30 and TRBJ2-7; no clear D. V was cut by 1 base and J by 5 bases, with 15 bases left in between. This CDR3 is 14 amino acids long. Germline CDR1 reads GTSNPN; CDR2 reads SVGIG (reference sequence). CDR3 loop: CAWSASWSVHEQYF. The CDR3 DNA is TGTGCCTGGAGTGCGTCCTGGAGCGTGCACGAGCAGTACTTC.

This clone has only a few counts. The genes are TRBV15 and TRBJ2-7; D is unresolved. Trimming stripped 1 base from V and 3 bases from J, with 10 bases between. Germline CDR1 and CDR2: LNHNV and YYDKDF (reference sequence). The CDR3 has 14 amino acids. The DNA for the CDR3 is TGTGCCACCAGCAGAGCTCCAGGAGTCTACGAGCAGTACTTC. This gives the protein CATSRAPGVYEQYF.